Each of the 27 T cell receptor beta chains below was sequenced from the same sample in a study of blood T cell repertoires in COVID-19. Here immunoSEQ multiplex PCR was the method, and the copy in TCRdb shows in-frame clones only, minus some. Counted here are around 250,000 clones, roughly 90% occurring once; the ten biggest clones make up less than 3.5%. The specimen sequenced was PBMCs or T cells enriched from blood (not recorded which). The source of these receptors is a man in his forties or fifties who had been exposed to COVID-19.

The rearrangement joins TRBV5-1 to TRBJ1-1, with no clear D. The CDR3 loop spans 17 amino acids. Trimming cost V 2 bases and J 4 bases, with 21 bases left between them. Germline CDR1 is SGHRS and CDR2 is YFSETQ. The CDR3 spells CASSFGDGMTKGTEAFF. In nucleotides, the CDR3 is TGCGCCAGCAGCTTTGGCGACGGGATGACCAAAGGCACTGAAGCTTTCTTT.

V and J are TRBV18 and TRBJ1-5, with 7 bases that match TRBD1. Germline loops: CDR1 KGHSH, CDR2 LQKENI. The CDR3 consists of 16 residues. Trimming removed 6 bases from V and 5 bases from J; junction bases left unmatched: 13. CDR3 residues: CASSPLGGGPDQPQHF. The CDR3 nucleotides are TGTGCCAGCTCCCCCCTCGGAGGGGGCCCCGATCAGCCCCAGCATTTT.

This chain joins TRBV18 and TRBJ1-4, with D maybe TRBD1 (5 bases). From germline, CDR1 is KGHSH and CDR2 LQKENI. This CDR3 is built from 16 residues. V was pared by 6 bases and J by 5 bases, with 19 bases between. In DNA form, the CDR3 reads TGTGCCAGCTCGGACCGCGCAGGGTTCGCGAATGAAAAACTGTTTTTT. Its protein is CASSDRAGFANEKLFF. Together with reference TRBV18 and TRBJ1-4, the CDR3 gives the full variable domain: NAGVMQNPRHLVRRRGQEARLRCSPMKGHSHVYWYRQLPEEGLKFMVYLQKENIIDESGMPKERFSAEFPKEGPSILRIQQVVRGDSAAYFCASSDRAGFANEKLFFGSGTQLSVL.

The rearrangement links TRBV19 to TRBJ1-2, with D maybe TRBD1 (6 bases). Looked up from germline, CDR1 is LNHDA and CDR2 is SQIVND (reference sequence). This CDR3 is built from 17 residues. Trimming removed 5 bases at V and 2 bases at J, with 21 bases between. CDR3 sequence reads: CASSPTGRQVINYGYTF. Written as DNA, the CDR3 is TGTGCCAGTAGTCCAACAGGGCGTCAGGTCATAAACTATGGCTACACCTTC. Full variable domain (remainder filled in from reference TRBV19 and TRBJ1-2): DGGITQSPKYLFRKEGQNVTLSCEQNLNHDAMYWYRQDPGQGLRLIYYSQIVNDFQKGDIAEGYSVSREKKESFPLTVTSAQKNPTAFYLCASSPTGRQVINYGYTFGSGTRLTVV.

This clone was seen more than once but under ten times. The chain couples TRBV28 to TRBJ1-5; D might be TRBD1 (6 bases). Germline V gives CDR1 MDHEN, CDR2 SYDVKM. The CDR3 is 15 amino acids. V gave up 7 bases and J gave up 2 bases, with 15 bases separating them. The CDR3 loop is CASNIYRDGNQPQHF. CDR3 DNA: TGTGCCAGCAACATATACAGGGATGGCAATCAGCCCCAGCATTTT.

The chain couples TRBV24-1 to TRBJ2-5; D is perhaps TRBD1 (6 bases). Germline CDR1 and CDR2: KGHDR and SFDVKD. Trimming removed 4 bases from V and 5 bases from J, with 16 bases in between. This CDR3 is built from 15 residues. CDR3 in amino acids: CATSDQTGAQETQYF. The CDR3 nucleotides read TGTGCCACCAGTGACCAGACAGGAGCCCAGGAGACCCAGTACTTC.

This clone was counted once. The chain couples TRBV5-1 to TRBJ2-1, with 8 bases fitting TRBD2. V dropped 5 bases and J dropped 4; count of bases not matched to a gene: 14. Germline V CDR1 and CDR2: SGHRS, YFSETQ. There are 17 residues in the CDR3. The CDR3 sequence: CASSLNTAGASYNEQFF. For the CDR3, the DNA is TGCGCCAGCAGTTTAAATACAGCGGGGGCATCATACAATGAGCAGTTCTTC. The variable domain in full, with the rest retrieved from reference TRBV5-1 and TRBJ2-1, is KAGVTQTPRYLIKTRGQQVTLSCSPISGHRSVSWYQQTPGQGLQFLFEYFSETQRNKGNFPGRFSGRQFSNSRSEMNVSTLELGDSALYLCASSLNTAGASYNEQFFGPGTRLTVL.

The chain combines TRBV19 with TRBJ1-2, with a possible D match to TRBD1 (6 bases). This CDR3 contains 14 residues. Germline CDR1 reads LNHDA; CDR2 reads SQIVND (reference sequence). The germline V and J ends were trimmed by 5 bases and 4 bases, with 14 bases remaining between them. CDR3 DNA: TGTGCCAGTAGTCTGGACAGCTTCGGCTATGGCTACACCTTC. It codes for CASSLDSFGYGYTF.

The chain uses TRBV11-2 and TRBJ1-2; the match to TRBD1 covers 9 bases. Germline loops: CDR1 SGHAT, CDR2 FQNNGV. The V and J ends lost 8 bases and 6 bases, in that order; junction bases with no gene match: 16. This CDR3 region has 16 residues. CDR3 DNA sequence: TGTGCCAGCTCGCTTAGGGGGAGCGGACAGGGGAATGGCTACACCTTC. Translation gives CASSLRGSGQGNGYTF.

V and J are TRBV29-1 and TRBJ1-5; 9 bases map to TRBD1. The CDR3 is made up of 14 amino acids. CDR1 is SQVTM, CDR2 ANQGSEA, per germline. Losses at the gene ends were 6 bases for V and 4 bases for J; bases not matched to a gene: 7. In DNA, the CDR3 is TGCAGCGTCGCCGGGACAGGGCAAAATCAGCCCCAGCATTTT. It translates to CSVAGTGQNQPQHF.

V and J are TRBV5-1 and TRBJ2-5; D may be TRBD1 (5 bases). Per germline, CDR1 SGHRS and CDR2 YFSETQ. Trimming took 0 bases from V and 5 from J, leaving 8 bases between them. The CDR3 contains 13 residues. CDR3 residues: CASSLGRAETQYF. The CDR3 nucleotides are TGCGCCAGCAGCTTGGGCAGGGCTGAGACCCAGTACTTC.

The chain is built from TRBV4-3 and TRBJ2-2; D is possibly TRBD1 (7 bases). V lost 4 bases and J lost 9, with 18 bases in between. CDR3 size: 15 residues. Germline CDR1 reads LGHNA; CDR2 reads YSLEER. The CDR3 loop reads CASSRNQGGSWELFF. CDR3 in DNA: TGCGCCAGCAGCCGGAACCAGGGGGGAAGCTGGGAGCTGTTTTTT.

The chain uses TRBV24-1 and TRBJ2-1; 7 positions agree with TRBD2. In germline, CDR1 is KGHDR, CDR2 SFDVKD. CDR3 size: 15 residues. V dropped 1 base and J dropped 4; count of bases not matched to a gene: 3. In DNA form, the CDR3 reads TGTGCCACCAGTGATTTCGGCGGGAGTTACAATGAGCAGTTCTTC. Translating it yields CATSDFGGSYNEQFF.

The V gene is TRBV5-4, the J gene TRBJ2-3, with a tentative D call TRBD2 (5 bases). Trimming shortened V by 4 bases and J by 0 bases, and 12 bases separated the two germline ends. Per germline, CDR1 SGHNT and CDR2 YYREEE (reference sequence). This CDR3 has 15 residues. CDR3 loop: CASSRTATSTDTQYF. The DNA of the CDR3 is TGTGCCAGCAGCCGGACTGCGACTAGCACAGATACGCAGTATTTT.

The chain combines TRBV27 with TRBJ2-7; tentative D call: TRBD2 (5 bases). The V end lost 2 bases, the J end lost 2 bases, and 16 bases lay between the germline ends. The CDR3 consists of 16 residues. The germline CDR1 and CDR2 sequences are MNHEY and SMNVEV (reference sequence). Here the CDR3 DNA reads TGTGCCAGCAGTTTAGATCCGGGTAGAGGGACCTACGAGCAGTACTTC. This translates into CASSLDPGRGTYEQYF.

V gene TRBV27 combines with J gene TRBJ1-4; D uncertain. CDR1 and CDR2 (germline): MNHEY, SMNVEV (reference sequence). CDR3 size: 14 residues. V was shortened by 0 bases and J by 7 bases, with 9 bases between the two germline ends. The CDR3 spells CASSLSEISEKLFF. CDR3 in DNA: TGTGCCAGCAGTTTATCCGAAATCAGTGAAAAACTGTTTTTT.

This clone was detected only a few times. CDR3 in amino acids: CASSTLRTDNYGYTF. CDR3 DNA: TGTGCCAGCAGTACTCTTAGGACAGACAACTATGGCTACACCTTC. The V gene is TRBV6-5, the J gene TRBJ1-2, with D perhaps matching TRBD1 (6 bases). Looked up from germline, CDR1 is MNHEY and CDR2 is SVGAGI. The CDR3 runs to 15 residues. V shed 5 bases and J shed 2 bases, with 15 bases lying between them.

This chain joins TRBV3-1 (or the pseudogene TRBV3-2) and TRBJ2-1; 9 bases align to TRBD2. V was clipped by 2 bases and J by 8 bases; unmatched bases: 16. The germline V gene encodes CDR1 LGHDT and CDR2 YNNKEL (reference sequence). The CDR3 extends over 18 amino acids. Here the CDR3 reads CASSQIPSGTLRGYEQFF. DNA for the CDR3: TGTGCCAGCAGCCAAATTCCTAGCGGGACCTTGCGCGGGTATGAGCAGTTCTTC.

The chain links TRBV28 to TRBJ2-5; TRBD1 is a possible D gene (7 bases). The germline gives CDR1 MDHEN, CDR2 SYDVKM. Deletions cut 5 bases from V and 5 bases from J, with 12 bases between. This CDR3 contains 13 residues. This CDR3 is CASSDREEETQYF. The CDR3 nucleotides are TGTGCCAGCAGTGACAGGGAGGAGGAGACCCAGTACTTC.

The chain has TRBV5-4 and TRBJ1-4; D gene unclear. CDR1 and CDR2 (germline): SGHNT, YYREEE (reference sequence). The CDR3 runs to 14 residues. Trimming took off 1 base at V and 8 bases at J, with 12 bases between the two ends. The CDR3 protein is CASSLSAPGEKLFF. DNA for the CDR3: TGTGCCAGCAGCTTGTCGGCGCCGGGGGAAAAACTGTTTTTT.

This sequence joins TRBV27 and TRBJ2-4; a weak D match, TRBD2 (7 bases). V was pared by 2 bases and J by 7 bases, with 12 bases between. Germline loops: CDR1 MNHEY, CDR2 SMNVEV (reference sequence). The CDR3 loop spans 14 amino acids. The CDR3 nucleotides are TGTGCCAGCAGTTTACGGGGGGCGCGGAACATTCAGTACTTC. This codes for CASSLRGARNIQYF.

The chain employs TRBV7-4 and TRBJ1-5; D is uncertain. CDR3 length equals 17 residues. V dropped 1 base and J dropped 4 bases, with 17 bases sitting between them. Germline V CDR1 and CDR2: SGHVT, SQSDAQ. The CDR3 DNA reads as TGTGCCAGCAGCTTAGTTAACTCCTTCTTATCAAATCAGCCCCAGCATTTT. Its translation: CASSLVNSFLSNQPQHF.

The chain links TRBV30 to TRBJ1-5; tentative D call: TRBD1 (5 bases). Germline V gene data show CDR1 as GTSNPN and CDR2 as SVGIG (reference sequence). V lost 0 bases, J lost 6 bases, and 12 bases lay in between. There are 14 residues in the CDR3. The CDR3 nucleotides read TGTGCCTGGAGTGTACCGGGGGGTACTCAGCCCCAGCATTTT. Protein: CAWSVPGGTQPQHF.

The chain links TRBV27 to TRBJ1-1; 7 bases agree with TRBD1. V shed 6 bases, J shed 5 bases, and the junction held 12 bases outside the gene matches. Germline V gene data show CDR1 as MNHEY and CDR2 as SMNVEV (reference sequence). This CDR3 is 15 amino acids long. Here the CDR3 DNA reads TGTGCCAGCAGCCCCATGGAGGGGGCGCGAACTGAAGCTTTCTTT. It yields the protein CASSPMEGARTEAFF.

In nucleotides, the CDR3 is TGTGCCAGCAGCCAACCTACGGAGGGAGCCCACTACGAGCAGTACTTC. The encoded protein is CASSQPTEGAHYEQYF. This chain uses TRBV16 with TRBJ2-7; D possibly corresponds to TRBD2 (6 bases). This CDR3 contains 16 residues. CDR1 and CDR2 from the germline V gene are KGHSY and FQNENV. With 2 bases removed from V and 3 bases from J, the gap between germline ends came to 17 bases.

This chain links TRBV30 with TRBJ2-7; 8 positions match TRBD1. V trimming: 2 bases; J trimming: 4 bases; junction bases outside the gene matches: 7. CDR3 length equals 14 residues. CDR1 is GTSNPN, CDR2 SVGIG, per germline (reference sequence). CDR3 coding DNA: TGTGCCTGGAGTACGGCAGGGGGCGCATACGAGCAGTACTTC. Residues: CAWSTAGGAYEQYF.

The chain employs TRBV11-2 and TRBJ2-1; 15 nucleotides line up with TRBD2. Losses at the gene ends were 5 bases for V and 9 bases for J; bases not matched to a gene: 5. CDR3 length equals 15 residues. CDR1 and CDR2 (germline): SGHAT, FQNNGV. Here the CDR3 reads CASSLGLAGGSEQFF. The CDR3 nucleotides read TGTGCCAGCAGCCTGGGACTAGCGGGAGGTAGTGAGCAGTTCTTC. The full variable domain, rest sourced from reference TRBV11-2 and TRBJ2-1, is EAGVAQSPRYKIIEKRQSVAFWCNPISGHATLYWYQQILGQGPKLLIQFQNNGVVDDSQLPKDRFSAERLKGVDSTLKIQPAKLEDSAVYLCASSLGLAGGSEQFFGPGTRLTVL.